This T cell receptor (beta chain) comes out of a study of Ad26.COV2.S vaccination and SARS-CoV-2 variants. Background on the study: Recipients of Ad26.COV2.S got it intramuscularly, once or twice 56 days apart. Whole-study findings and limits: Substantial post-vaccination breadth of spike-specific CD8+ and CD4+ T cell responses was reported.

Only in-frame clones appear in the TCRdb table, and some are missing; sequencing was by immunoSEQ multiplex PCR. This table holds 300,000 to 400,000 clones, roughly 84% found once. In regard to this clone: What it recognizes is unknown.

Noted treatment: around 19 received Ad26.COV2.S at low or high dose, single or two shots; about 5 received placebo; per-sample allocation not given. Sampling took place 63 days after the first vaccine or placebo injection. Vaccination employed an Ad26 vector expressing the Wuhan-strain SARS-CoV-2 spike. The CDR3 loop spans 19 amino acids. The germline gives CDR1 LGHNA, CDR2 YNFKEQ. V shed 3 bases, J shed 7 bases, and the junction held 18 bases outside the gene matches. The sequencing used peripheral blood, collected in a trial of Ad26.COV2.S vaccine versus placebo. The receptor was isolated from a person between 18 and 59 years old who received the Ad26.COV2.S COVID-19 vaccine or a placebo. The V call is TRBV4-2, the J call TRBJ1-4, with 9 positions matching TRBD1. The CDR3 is CASSQLHPGTGSASEKLFF. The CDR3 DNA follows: TGTGCCAGCAGCCAGCTTCATCCCGGGACAGGGAGCGCTAGTGAAAAACTGTTTTTT.